This T cell receptor (beta chain) stems from a study of T cells after yellow fever vaccination. This CDR3 is 14 amino acids long. Germline CDR1 is SGDLS and CDR2 is YYNGEE. V was clipped by 2 bases and J by 2 bases; unmatched bases: 1. In TCRdb, the 5' RACE reads were re-called with MiXCR into one record per CDR3 protein. The profile shows about 320,000 distinct CDR3 sequences, approximately 4.3% of them singletons. This clonotype was observed a handful of times. The chain uses TRBV9 and TRBJ2-1; 7 nucleotides line up with TRBD2. Material: PBMCs, obtained 15 days after the yellow fever booster vaccination. This TCR was sampled from a young man who received the YFV17D yellow fever vaccine. DNA for the CDR3: TGTGCCAGCAGCGTGGGGGGGGCCTACAATGAGCAGTTCTTC. Translated: CASSVGGAYNEQFF.